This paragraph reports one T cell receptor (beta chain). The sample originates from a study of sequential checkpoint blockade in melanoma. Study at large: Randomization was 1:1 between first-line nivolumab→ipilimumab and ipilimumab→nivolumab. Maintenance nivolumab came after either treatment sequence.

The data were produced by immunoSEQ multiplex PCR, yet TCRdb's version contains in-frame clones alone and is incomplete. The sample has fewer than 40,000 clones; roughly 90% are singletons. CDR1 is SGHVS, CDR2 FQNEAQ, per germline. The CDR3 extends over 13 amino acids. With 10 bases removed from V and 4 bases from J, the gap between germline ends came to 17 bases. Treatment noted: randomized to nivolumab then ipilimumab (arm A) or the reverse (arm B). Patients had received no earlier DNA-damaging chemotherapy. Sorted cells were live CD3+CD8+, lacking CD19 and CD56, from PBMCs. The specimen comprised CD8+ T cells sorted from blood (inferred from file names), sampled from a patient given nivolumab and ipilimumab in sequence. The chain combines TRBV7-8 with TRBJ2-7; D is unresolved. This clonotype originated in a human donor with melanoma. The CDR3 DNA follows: TGTGCCACTGAGGCCGGAGTAGCTTACGAGCAGTACTTC. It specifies CATEAGVAYEQYF.